This entry lists 22 T cell receptor beta chains sequenced from one sample in a study of blood T cell repertoires in COVID-19. The data were produced by immunoSEQ multiplex PCR, yet TCRdb's version contains in-frame clones alone and is incomplete. The sample records a few hundred thousand clones, around nine tenths being singletons. Sequencing was performed on PBMCs or T cells enriched from blood (not recorded which). The receptors were gathered from a middle-aged woman who had recovered from COVID-19.

The gene calls are TRBV6-4 and TRBJ1-1; 7 bases agree with TRBD1. The CDR3 runs to 15 residues. In germline, CDR1 is MRHNA, CDR2 SNTAGT. The ends lost 6 bases at V and 1 base at J; junction bases unmatched: 8. CDR3 amino acids: CASRGTAGGNTEAFF. The CDR3 region has the DNA TGTGCCAGCAGGGGGACAGCGGGCGGGAACACTGAAGCTTTCTTT.

The CDR3 region is CASSAGTSGSETQYF. CDR3 DNA: TGTGCCAGCAGCGCCGGGACTAGCGGGAGTGAGACCCAGTACTTC. The J gene is TRBJ2-5, the V gene TRBV6-4; 14 bases agree with TRBD2. The germline V gene has CDR1 MRHNA and CDR2 SNTAGT. CDR3 length equals 15 residues. V trimming: 6 bases; J trimming: 5 bases; junction bases outside the gene matches: 5.

V and J are TRBV7-9 and TRBJ2-3, with TRBD1 matching 10 bases. The germline V gene has CDR1 SEHNR and CDR2 FQNEAQ (reference sequence). The CDR3 runs 16 residues. The trim removed 5 bases at V and 4 bases at J, leaving 9 bases unmatched. The CDR3 region has the DNA TGTGCCAGCAGCCAAGCGCCGGGACAGGGGTCAGATACGCAGTATTTT. It specifies CASSQAPGQGSDTQYF.

The chain links TRBV4-3 to TRBJ2-7, with D perhaps matching TRBD2 (5 bases). Germline V gene lookup returns CDR1 LGHNA and CDR2 YSLEER. V lost 4 bases, J lost 6 bases, and 16 bases lay in between. The CDR3 spans 14 residues. CDR3 in amino acids: CASSPETGRGEQYF. The CDR3 DNA reads TGCGCCAGCAGCCCAGAGACGGGTCGGGGCGAGCAGTACTTC.

This clone was recorded a few times. The genes are TRBV27 and TRBJ1-2, with a possible D match to TRBD1 (6 bases). Germline CDR1 and CDR2: MNHEY and SMNVEV (reference sequence). The CDR3 consists of 14 residues. The V and J ends lost 5 bases and 4 bases respectively, with 14 bases between them. In DNA form, the CDR3 reads TGTGCCAGCAGTCCACAGGGAGGGAGCTATGGCTACACCTTC. This codes for CASSPQGGSYGYTF.

The chain has TRBV2 and TRBJ2-7, with 9 bases identical to TRBD1. Germline assignment: CDR1 SNHLY and CDR2 FYNNEI. The CDR3 covers 15 residues. V trimming: 5 bases; J trimming: 0 bases; junction bases outside the gene matches: 5. CDR3 region: CASSPTGGSSYEQYF. The CDR3 DNA reads TGTGCCAGCAGTCCCACAGGGGGCAGCTCCTACGAGCAGTACTTC.

The chain combines TRBV7-3 with TRBJ2-1; D is ambiguous. Germline CDR1 reads SGHTA; CDR2 reads FQGTGA. This CDR3 has 13 residues. V dropped 5 bases and J dropped 2 bases, with 7 bases sitting between them. CDR3 coding DNA: TGTGCCAGCAGCCTCCCCCCCTACAATGAGCAGTTCTTC. It encodes CASSLPPYNEQFF.

This rearrangement joins TRBV30 to TRBJ1-3, with D maybe TRBD1 (5 bases). Trimming took 5 bases from V and 0 from J, leaving 11 bases between them. The CDR3 extends over 14 amino acids. CDR1 is GTSNPN and CDR2 is SVGIG in the germline V gene (reference sequence). Here the CDR3 DNA reads TGTGCCTGGGGGGCACAGCACTCTGGAAACACCATATATTTT. Its translation is CAWGAQHSGNTIYF.

This chain uses TRBV18 with TRBJ2-2; D is possibly TRBD1 (6 bases). V was cut by 1 base and J by 0 bases, with 9 bases left in between. CDR1 and CDR2 from the germline V gene are KGHSH and LQKENI. This CDR3 is built from 16 residues. CDR3 loop: CASSPLAGANTGELFF. The CDR3 nucleotides read TGTGCCAGCTCACCACTGGCAGGGGCGAACACCGGGGAGCTGTTTTTT.

The chain couples TRBV9 to TRBJ1-6; D is uncertain. The V end lost 0 bases, the J end lost 9 bases, and 13 bases lay between the germline ends. This CDR3 region has 15 residues. Germline V CDR1 and CDR2: SGDLS, YYNGEE. The CDR3 here is CASSVASGEGSPLHF. CDR3 DNA sequence: TGTGCCAGCAGCGTAGCGTCGGGCGAGGGTTCACCCCTCCACTTT. Full variable domain (outside the CDR3, taken from reference TRBV9 and TRBJ1-6): DSGVTQTPKHLITATGQRVTLRCSPRSGDLSVYWYQQSLDQGLQFLIQYYNGEERAKGNILERFSAQQFPDLHSELNLSSLELGDSALYFCASSVASGEGSPLHFGNGTRLTVT.

The chain is built from TRBV28 and TRBJ1-2, with unresolved D. The CDR3 covers 12 residues. CDR1 is MDHEN, CDR2 SYDVKM, per germline. V was shortened by 4 bases and J by 6 bases, with 9 bases between the two germline ends. CDR3 residues: CASSSENHGYTF. Written as DNA, the CDR3 is TGTGCCAGCAGTTCGGAGAACCATGGCTACACCTTC.

This chain links TRBV4-2 with TRBJ1-4, with D possibly matching TRBD1 (6 bases). Germline V CDR1 and CDR2: LGHNA, YNFKEQ. CDR3 size: 13 residues. Trimming stripped 1 base from V and 6 bases from J, with 6 bases between. The CDR3 is CASSQGQDEKLFF. The DNA for the CDR3 is TGTGCCAGCAGCCAAGGACAGGATGAAAAACTGTTTTTT.

This chain uses TRBV24-1 with TRBJ2-1, with D maybe TRBD1 (6 bases). The CDR3 has 17 amino acids. V lost 4 bases and J lost 2, with 17 bases in between. Germline CDR1 is KGHDR and CDR2 is SFDVKD. CDR3 loop: CATSDRGAGVPYNEQFF. CDR3 bases: TGTGCCACCAGTGACCGAGGTGCAGGGGTCCCCTACAATGAGCAGTTCTTC.

The J gene is TRBJ1-5, the V gene TRBV27, with 7 bases identical to TRBD1. The V segment lost 5 bases and the J segment 7 bases; nucleotides outside the gene matches: 8. This CDR3 spans 14 amino acids. Germline CDR1 and CDR2: MNHEY and SMNVEV (reference sequence). CDR3 DNA sequence: TGTGCCAGCAGTCCCAGGGGGGTTTGGCAGCCCCAGCATTTT. Translation gives CASSPRGVWQPQHF.

The rearrangement uses TRBV6-2 or TRBV6-3 and TRBJ2-7, with D possibly matching TRBD2 (6 bases). V was clipped by 2 bases and J by 2 bases, with 10 bases between them. Germline V lookup: CDR1 MNHEY, CDR2 SVGEGT. The CDR3 spans 14 residues. CDR3 region: CASSYGGRPYEQYF. The CDR3 bases are TGTGCCAGCAGTTACGGAGGGAGACCCTACGAGCAGTACTTC.

This clone was seen many times. The chain carries TRBV2 and TRBJ1-2, with 9 bases fitting TRBD1. The CDR3 length is 15 residues. Germline CDR1 SNHLY, CDR2 FYNNEI. Trimming cost V 6 bases and J 8 bases; bases outside gene matches: 13. The DNA of the CDR3 is TGTGCCAGCAGCAATACAGGGGGCGCGTCGGGAGGCTACACCTTC. Translation gives CASSNTGGASGGYTF.

The chain has TRBV5-4 and TRBJ2-1; 8 nucleotides match TRBD2. J was trimmed by 10 bases and V by 4 bases; bases with no gene match: 10. This CDR3 comprises 14 residues. The V gene's germline CDR1 is SGHNT and CDR2 YYREEE (reference sequence). CDR3 sequence reads: CASSTAAGGREQFF. The CDR3, as DNA: TGTGCCAGCAGCACGGCTGCGGGAGGCCGGGAGCAGTTCTTC.

The J gene is TRBJ2-1, the V gene TRBV19, with 8 bases identical to TRBD2. CDR1 is LNHDA and CDR2 is SQIVND in the germline V gene (reference sequence). The CDR3 runs to 14 residues. Trimming cost V 4 bases and J 2 bases; bases outside gene matches: 1. In DNA, the CDR3 is TGTGCCAGTAGTAGTAGCGGGACCTACAATGAGCAGTTCTTC. It encodes CASSSSGTYNEQFF.

V usage is TRBV9 and J usage is TRBJ2-2; D might be TRBD2 (5 bases). The CDR3 is made up of 13 amino acids. Deletions cut 5 bases from V and 4 bases from J, with 9 bases between. Germline loops: CDR1 SGDLS, CDR2 YYNGEE. The CDR3 nucleotides are TGTGCCAGCAGTGAGGGTACCACCGGGGAGCTGTTTTTT. Protein sequence: CASSEGTTGELFF.

The chain links TRBV12-3 or TRBV12-4 to TRBJ1-1; D is perhaps TRBD1 (5 bases). V was cut by 2 bases and J by 4 bases, with 8 bases left in between. This CDR3 has 13 amino acids. Here the CDR3 DNA reads TGTGCCAGCAGTTTATCAGGGTCCACTGAAGCTTTCTTT. Its translation: CASSLSGSTEAFF.

CDR3 sequence: CASSQLAGDTGELFF. The CDR3 DNA is TGTGCCAGCAGCCAGCTAGCGGGAGACACCGGGGAGCTGTTTTTT. The gene calls are TRBV7-2 and TRBJ2-2; TRBD2 matches at 10 bases. V gave up 5 bases and J gave up 3 bases; unmatched junction bases: 3. This CDR3 comprises 15 residues. The germline CDR1 and CDR2 sequences are SGHTA and FQGNSA.

Concerning this clone: At one of its ends the junction is not consistent with the germline gene, which may arise from a read error. The chain carries TRBV7-7 and TRBJ2-2; TRBD1 aligns across 11 bases. The CDR3 runs to 16 residues. The germline V gene has CDR1 SSHAT and CDR2 FNYEAQ (reference sequence). The CDR3 nucleotides read TGTGCTAGCAGCTCGAAGGGACAGGGGGACACCGGGGAGCTGTTTTTT. Translating it yields CASSSKGQGDTGELFF.